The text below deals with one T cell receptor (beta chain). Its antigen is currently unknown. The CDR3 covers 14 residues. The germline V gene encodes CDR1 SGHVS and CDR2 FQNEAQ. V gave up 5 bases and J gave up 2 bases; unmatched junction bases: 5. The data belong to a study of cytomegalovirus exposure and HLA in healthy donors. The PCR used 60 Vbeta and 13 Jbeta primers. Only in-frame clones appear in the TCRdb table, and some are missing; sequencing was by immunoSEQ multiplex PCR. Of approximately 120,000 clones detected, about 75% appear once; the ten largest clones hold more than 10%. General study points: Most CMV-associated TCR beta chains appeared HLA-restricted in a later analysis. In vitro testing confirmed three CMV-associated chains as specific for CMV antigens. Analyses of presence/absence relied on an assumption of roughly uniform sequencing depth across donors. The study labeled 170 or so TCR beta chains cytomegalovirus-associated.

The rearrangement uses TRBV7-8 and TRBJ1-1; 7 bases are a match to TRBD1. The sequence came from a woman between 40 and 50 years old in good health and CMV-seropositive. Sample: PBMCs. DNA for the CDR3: TGTGCCAGCAGCCACGGACAGGCTAACACTGAAGCTTTCTTT. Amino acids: CASSHGQANTEAFF.